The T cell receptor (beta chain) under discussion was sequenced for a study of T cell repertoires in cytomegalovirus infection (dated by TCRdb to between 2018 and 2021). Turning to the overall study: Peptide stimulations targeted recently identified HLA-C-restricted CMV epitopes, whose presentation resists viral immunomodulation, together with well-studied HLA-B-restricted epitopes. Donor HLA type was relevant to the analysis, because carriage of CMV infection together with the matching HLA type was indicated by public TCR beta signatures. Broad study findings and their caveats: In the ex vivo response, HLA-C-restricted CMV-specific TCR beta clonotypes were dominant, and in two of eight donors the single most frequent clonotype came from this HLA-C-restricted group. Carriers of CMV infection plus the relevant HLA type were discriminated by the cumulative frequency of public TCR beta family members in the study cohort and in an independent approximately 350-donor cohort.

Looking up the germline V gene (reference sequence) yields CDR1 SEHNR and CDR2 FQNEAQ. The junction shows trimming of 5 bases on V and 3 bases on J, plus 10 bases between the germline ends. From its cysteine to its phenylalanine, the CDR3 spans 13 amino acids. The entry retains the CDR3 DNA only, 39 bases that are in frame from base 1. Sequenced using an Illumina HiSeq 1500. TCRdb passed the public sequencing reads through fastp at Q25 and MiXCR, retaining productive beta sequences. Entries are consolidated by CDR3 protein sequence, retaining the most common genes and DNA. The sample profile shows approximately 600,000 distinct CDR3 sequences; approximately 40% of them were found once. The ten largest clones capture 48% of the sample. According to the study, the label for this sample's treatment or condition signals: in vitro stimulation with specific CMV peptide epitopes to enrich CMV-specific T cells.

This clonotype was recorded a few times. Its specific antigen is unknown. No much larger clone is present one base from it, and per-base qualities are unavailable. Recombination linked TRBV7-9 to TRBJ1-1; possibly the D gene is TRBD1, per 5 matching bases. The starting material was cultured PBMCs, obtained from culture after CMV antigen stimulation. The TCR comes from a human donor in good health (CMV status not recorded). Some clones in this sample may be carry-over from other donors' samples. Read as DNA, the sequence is TGTGCCAGCAGCGGACGGGGGGACACTGAAGCTTTCTTT. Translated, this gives CASSGRGDTEAFF.